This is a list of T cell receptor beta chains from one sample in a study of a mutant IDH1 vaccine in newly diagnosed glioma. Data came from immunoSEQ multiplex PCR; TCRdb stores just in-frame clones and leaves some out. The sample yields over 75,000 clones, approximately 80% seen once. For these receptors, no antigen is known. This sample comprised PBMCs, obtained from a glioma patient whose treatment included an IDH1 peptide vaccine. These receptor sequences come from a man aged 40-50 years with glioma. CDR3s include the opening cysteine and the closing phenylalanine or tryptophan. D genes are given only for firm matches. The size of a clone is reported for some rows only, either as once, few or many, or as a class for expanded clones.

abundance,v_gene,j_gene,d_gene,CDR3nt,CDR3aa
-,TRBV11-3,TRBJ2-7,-,TGTGCCAGCAGCCCAGGGGAACACGAGCAGTACTTC,CASSPGEHEQYF
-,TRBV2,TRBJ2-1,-,TGTGCCAGCAAGTTTATGTCCTACAATGAGCAGTTCTTC,CASKFMSYNEQFF
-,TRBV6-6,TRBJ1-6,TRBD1,TGTGCCAGCAGCCCCAACAGGGGGCGCAATTCACCCCTCCACTTT,CASSPNRGRNSPLHF
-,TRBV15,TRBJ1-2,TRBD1,TGTGCCACCAGCGGGGGGGACAGGGGTTACTATGGCTACACCTTC,CATSGGDRGYYGYTF
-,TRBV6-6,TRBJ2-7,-,TGTGCCAGCAATGGCCAGGGATACGAGCAGTACTTC,CASNGQGYEQYF
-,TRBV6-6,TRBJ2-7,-,TGTGCCAGCAGTTACCAGTCTCACGACGAGCAGTACTTC,CASSYQSHDEQYF
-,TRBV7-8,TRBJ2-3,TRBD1,TGTGCCAGCAGCCCGCGACAGGGGGCAGAGGTTACGCAGTATTTT,CASSPRQGAEVTQYF
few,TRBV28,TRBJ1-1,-,TGTGCCAGCAGAGTCTTCACGAACACTGAAGCTTTCTTT,CASRVFTNTEAFF
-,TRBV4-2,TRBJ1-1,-,TGTGCCAGCAGCCAAGATCAGATTAGTGAAGCTTTCTTT,CASSQDQISEAFF
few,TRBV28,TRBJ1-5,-,TGTGCCAGCAGTTCACCAGGGCCCATGGGCAATCAGCCCCAGCATTTT,CASSSPGPMGNQPQHF
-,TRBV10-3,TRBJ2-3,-,TGTGCCATCAGTGAGTCGAGAGGTAGCACAGATACGCAGTATTTT,CAISESRGSTDTQYF
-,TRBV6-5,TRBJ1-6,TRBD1,TGTGCCAGCAGTTACGGGCAGGGGGTAGGGTCACCCCTCCACTTT,CASSYGQGVGSPLHF
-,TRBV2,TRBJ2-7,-,TGTGCCAGCAGCCCCATTGCCGGGAGCTCCTACGAGCAGTACTTC,CASSPIAGSSYEQYF
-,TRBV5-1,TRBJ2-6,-,TGCGCCAGCAGCTTGGTCCCGGACCCCGGGGCCAACGTCCTGACTTTC,CASSLVPDPGANVLTF
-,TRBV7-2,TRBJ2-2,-,TGTGCCAGCAGCAAATCCGGGCCCGGGGAGCTGTTTTTT,CASSKSGPGELFF
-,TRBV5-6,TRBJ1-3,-,TGTGCCAGCAGCGTCCATTCAGGGCTCACCATATATTTT,CASSVHSGLTIYF
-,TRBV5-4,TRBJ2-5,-,TGTGCCAGCAGCGAAGACCCGTGGGAGACCCAGTACTTC,CASSEDPWETQYF
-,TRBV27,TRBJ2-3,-,TGTGCCAGCAGTTTGCCGGCAGTGGAGGGCCAGGCAGATACGCAGTATTTT,CASSLPAVEGQADTQYF
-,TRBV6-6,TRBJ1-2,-,TGTGCCAGCAGTTACTCGGGGGGGGAAGGCTACACCTTC,CASSYSGGEGYTF
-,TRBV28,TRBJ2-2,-,TGTGCCAGCAGTTGGGCGGAGTGGAGCACCGGGGAGCTGTTTTTT,CASSWAEWSTGELFF
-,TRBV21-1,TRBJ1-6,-,TGTGCCAGCACCAATGCCTTAAGGGGGGCAACCTATAATTCACCCCTCCACTTT,CASTNALRGATYNSPLHF
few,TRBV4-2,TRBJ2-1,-,TGTGCCAGCAGCCAAGAGCGGATACTTGGTGAGCAGTTCTTC,CASSQERILGEQFF